Presented here are 20 T cell receptor beta chains from one specimen sequenced in a study of identical twins. TCRdb redid the calling of the 5' RACE reads with MiXCR, one entry per CDR3 protein. Of hundreds of thousands of distinct CDR3 sequences detected, 21% appear once; the ten largest clones hold around 4.4%. These sequences were also reported in another study, on T cells expressing NK-cell markers.

Sequences were obtained from PBMCs. The receptor set was obtained from a woman aged 18-29 years in good health.

This clonotype was seen a few times. The chain recombines TRBV29-1 with TRBJ2-3, with D hard to call. The CDR3 spans 14 residues. V lost 7 bases and J 2 bases, leaving 16 bases between the germline ends. The germline V gene encodes CDR1 SQVTM and CDR2 ANQGSEA. The CDR3 sequence is CSAKPPYLTDTQYF. The CDR3 region has the DNA TGCAGCGCCAAGCCCCCCTACCTCACAGATACGCAGTATTTT.

CDR3 in amino acids: CASSLTRGEGNEQFF. The CDR3 nucleotides read TGCGCCAGCAGCTTGACGCGGGGAGAGGGTAATGAGCAGTTCTTC. The chain links TRBV5-1 to TRBJ2-1; weak D call: TRBD2 (6 bases). Germline CDR1 reads SGHRS; CDR2 reads YFSETQ. V gave up 1 base and J gave up 7 bases, with 15 bases separating them. The CDR3 totals 15 residues.

This clonotype came up a few times. V is TRBV10-2 and J is TRBJ2-7; 10 bases fit TRBD2. Germline V lookup: CDR1 WSHSY, CDR2 SAAADI. This CDR3 spans 14 amino acids. The V gene end was trimmed by 7 bases and the J gene end by 0 bases; junction bases not matched to a gene: 3. The CDR3 DNA is TGCGCCAGCAAGAGCGGGGGGGCCTCCTACGAGCAGTACTTC. As protein: CASKSGGASYEQYF.

The rearrangement uses TRBV29-1 and TRBJ1-1; no clear D. The CDR3 is made up of 12 amino acids. The V and J ends lost 4 bases and 0 bases respectively, with 6 bases between them. Germline V gene data show CDR1 as SQVTM and CDR2 as ANQGSEA. The CDR3 spells CSVGHMNTEAFF. CDR3 coding DNA: TGCAGCGTTGGACACATGAACACTGAAGCTTTCTTT.

V and J are TRBV12-3 or TRBV12-4 and TRBJ2-1, with TRBD1 matching 7 bases. V was clipped by 3 bases and J by 6 bases; unmatched bases: 8. This CDR3 has 15 amino acids. The CDR3, as DNA: TGTGCCAGCAGTTTGTGGCAGGGGGTTCTCAATGAGCAGTTCTTC. Its protein product is CASSLWQGVLNEQFF.

This clonotype was counted a few times. The genes are TRBV7-6 and TRBJ2-7; D is unresolved. Trimming removed 5 bases at V and 2 bases at J, with 13 bases between. Germline-derived CDR1 and CDR2 are SGHVS and FNYEAQ. This CDR3 is 14 amino acids long. The CDR3 bases are TGTGCCAGCAGCAGCTCTCGGTGGCCCTACGAGCAGTACTTC. The encoded protein is CASSSSRWPYEQYF.

This clonotype was seen more than once but under ten times. The chain joins TRBV6-2 or TRBV6-3 to TRBJ2-2, with 16 nucleotides matching TRBD2. The germline V gene has CDR1 MNHEY and CDR2 SVGEGT. The ends lost 0 bases at V and 0 bases at J; junction bases unmatched: 7. The CDR3 runs 21 residues. The CDR3 protein is CASSYSNGGTSGRANTGELFF. The CDR3 DNA reads as TGTGCCAGCAGTTACTCGAATGGTGGGACTAGCGGGAGGGCGAACACCGGGGAGCTGTTTTTT.

The V and J genes are TRBV10-2 and TRBJ2-7; TRBD1 matches at 7 bases. J lost 0 bases, V lost 6 bases, and 5 bases had no gene match. The germline V gene has CDR1 WSHSY and CDR2 SAAADI. CDR3 length: 14 residues. DNA of the CDR3: TGCGCCAGCAGCTACACAGGGGTCTCCTACGAGCAGTACTTC. Its protein is CASSYTGVSYEQYF.

This clonotype has a handful of counts. The CDR3 spells CASTRQGANNYEQYF. Here the CDR3 DNA reads TGTGCCAGCACCCGACAGGGGGCGAACAACTACGAGCAGTACTTC. The chain employs TRBV7-8 and TRBJ2-7; the match to TRBD1 covers 10 bases. V gave up 7 bases and J gave up 3 bases; unmatched junction bases: 9. This CDR3 contains 15 residues. Per germline, CDR1 SGHVS and CDR2 FQNEAQ. Together with reference TRBV7-8 and TRBJ2-7, the CDR3 gives the full variable domain: GAGVSQSPRYKVAKRGQDVALRCDPISGHVSLFWYQQALGQGPEFLTYFQNEAQLDKSGLPSDRFFAERPEGSVSTLKIQRTQQEDSAVYLCASTRQGANNYEQYFGPGTRLTVT.

The rearrangement uses TRBV20-1 and TRBJ2-3; 9 bases match TRBD2. The CDR3 spans 18 residues. V dropped 6 bases and J dropped 2; count of bases not matched to a gene: 18. Germline-derived CDR1 and CDR2 are DFQATT and SNEGSKA (reference sequence). The CDR3: CSATTLGTASGDTDTQYF. CDR3 nucleotide sequence: TGCAGTGCAACTACTCTCGGCACGGCTAGCGGGGACACAGATACGCAGTATTTT.

The CDR3 loop is CASSPRTGGGGELFF. The CDR3 DNA is TGTGCCAGCAGCCCCCGGACAGGGGGCGGCGGGGAGCTGTTTTTT. The rearrangement joins TRBV7-2 to TRBJ2-2; 11 bases agree with TRBD1. Germline V gene data show CDR1 as SGHTA and CDR2 as FQGNSA. The CDR3 length is 15 residues. Losses at the gene ends were 5 bases for V and 7 bases for J; bases not matched to a gene: 6.

This chain uses TRBV12-3 or TRBV12-4 with TRBJ2-3; 10 bases are shared with TRBD2. This CDR3 has 15 amino acids. Trimming at V came to 10 bases and at J to 4 bases, leaving 11 bases not matched to a gene. CDR3 loop: CATQEREGGADTQYF. For the CDR3, the DNA is TGTGCCACCCAGGAGCGGGAGGGGGGCGCAGATACGCAGTATTTT.

The chain has TRBV29-1 and TRBJ2-1; D ambiguous. Germline CDR1 is SQVTM and CDR2 is ANQGSEA. This CDR3 region has 11 residues. V lost 4 bases and J 7 bases, leaving 8 bases between the germline ends. The CDR3: CSVAMVNEQFF. In DNA, the CDR3 is TGCAGCGTTGCGATGGTAAATGAGCAGTTCTTC.

This chain uses TRBV4-3 with TRBJ2-1; D may be TRBD1 (5 bases). Germline V gene data show CDR1 as LGHNA and CDR2 as YSLEER. Between the trimmed V and J ends, which lost 3 bases and 6 bases, there was a span of 9 bases. The CDR3 length is 13 residues. CDR3 sequence: CASSQQGGNEQFF. CDR3 DNA sequence: TGCGCCAGCAGCCAGCAGGGCGGCAATGAGCAGTTCTTC.

The chain's CDR3 is CASSEEGPLLIQYF. In nucleotides, the CDR3 is TGTGCCAGCAGTGAAGAAGGACCCCTCCTTATTCAGTACTTC. V gene TRBV2 combines with J gene TRBJ2-4, with D hard to call. The germline CDR1 and CDR2 sequences are SNHLY and FYNNEI. Trimming removed 1 base at V and 10 bases at J, with 14 bases between. The CDR3 extends over 14 amino acids.

CDR3 nucleotides: TGTGCCAGCAGCTTATTCTCTGGGGTTGTCTCCTCTAGCTATGGCTACACCTTC. Its protein product is CASSLFSGVVSSSYGYTF. This sequence joins TRBV11-1 and TRBJ1-2; no definite D call. The CDR3 covers 18 residues. Per germline, CDR1 SGHAT and CDR2 FQDESV (reference sequence). The V end was cut by 2 bases, the J end by 4 bases, with 23 bases between. The variable domain in full, with the rest retrieved from reference TRBV11-1 and TRBJ1-2, is EAEVAQSPRYKITEKSQAVAFWCDPISGHATLYWYRQILGQGPELLVQFQDESVVDDSQLPKDRFSAERLKGVDSTLKIQPAELGDSAMYLCASSLFSGVVSSSYGYTFGSGTRLTVV.

This clonotype turned up a few times. The chain joins TRBV12-3 or TRBV12-4 to TRBJ1-1; D call uncertain. The CDR3 length is 13 residues. Trimming shortened V by 7 bases and J by 7 bases, and 16 bases separated the two germline ends. The CDR3 nucleotides read TGTGCCAGCACTTCGACTGGACGCAGTGAAGCTTTCTTT. Its translation is CASTSTGRSEAFF.

V usage is TRBV25-1 and J usage is TRBJ2-5, with 7 bases identical to TRBD2. The CDR3 covers 14 residues. CDR1 and CDR2 from the germline V gene are MGHDK and SYGVNS. V was clipped by 2 bases and J by 5 bases; unmatched bases: 5. DNA for the CDR3: TGTGCCAGCAGTGAAACGACTAGCCGGGAGACCCAGTACTTC. Translated: CASSETTSRETQYF. Using reference TRBV25-1 and TRBJ2-5 for the parts outside the CDR3, the full variable domain is EADIYQTPRYLVIGTGKKITLECSQTMGHDKMYWYQQDPGMELHLIHYSYGVNSTEKGDLSSESTVSRIRTEHFPLTLESARPSHTSQYLCASSETTSRETQYFGPGTRLLVL.

This clonotype was observed a handful of times. V and J are TRBV20-1 and TRBJ2-5; D assignment may be TRBD1 or TRBD2 (5 bases each). This CDR3 spans 13 amino acids. Germline loops: CDR1 DFQATT, CDR2 SNEGSKA (reference sequence). V was clipped by 1 base and J by 5 bases, with 11 bases between them. CDR3 in DNA: TGCAGTGCTAGAGTGGGACCTCAGGAGACCCAGTACTTC. Its translation: CSARVGPQETQYF.

Only a few counts were recorded for this clonotype. The chain has TRBV29-1 and TRBJ2-7; D uncertain. CDR1 is SQVTM, CDR2 ANQGSEA, per germline. The CDR3 has 14 residues. With 4 bases removed from V and 0 bases from J, the gap between germline ends came to 13 bases. The CDR3 spells CSVGGGASSYEQYF. The CDR3, as DNA: TGCAGCGTTGGCGGCGGTGCAAGCTCCTACGAGCAGTACTTC.